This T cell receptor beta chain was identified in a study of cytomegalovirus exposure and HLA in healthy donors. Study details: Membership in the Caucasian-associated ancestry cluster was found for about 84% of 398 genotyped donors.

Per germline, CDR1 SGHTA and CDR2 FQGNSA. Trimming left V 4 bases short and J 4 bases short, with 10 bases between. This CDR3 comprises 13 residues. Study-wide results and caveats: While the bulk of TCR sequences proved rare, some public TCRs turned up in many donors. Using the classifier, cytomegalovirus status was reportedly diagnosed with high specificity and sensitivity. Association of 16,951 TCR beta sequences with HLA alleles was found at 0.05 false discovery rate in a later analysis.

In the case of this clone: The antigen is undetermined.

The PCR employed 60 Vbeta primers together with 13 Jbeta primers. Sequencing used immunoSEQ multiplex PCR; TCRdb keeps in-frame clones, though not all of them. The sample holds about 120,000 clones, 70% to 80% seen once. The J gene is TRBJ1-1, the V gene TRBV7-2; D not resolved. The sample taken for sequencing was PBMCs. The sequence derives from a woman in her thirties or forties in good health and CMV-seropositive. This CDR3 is CASSSVIATEAFF. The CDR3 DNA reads TGTGCCAGCAGCTCGGTGATAGCCACTGAAGCTTTCTTT.